This TCR beta chain was identified in a study of T cell responses to AZD1222 COVID-19 vaccine. Study-wide findings and caveats: Sampled repertoires all dated from after the peak T cell response.

The CDR3 is 15 residues long. Looked up from germline, CDR1 is SGHRS and CDR2 is YFSETQ. V was clipped by 1 base and J by 5 bases, with 14 bases between them. Comments on this clone: Antigen unknown.

Assay used: immunoSEQ multiplex PCR; TCRdb lists only in-frame clones, some missing. The sample contains about 180,000 clones, 85% to 90% of which appear only once. This sequence was found in an adult in good health. The sample in question was peripheral blood, obtained on day 0 of AZD1222 vaccination. This chain joins TRBV5-1 and TRBJ2-3; the D gene is possibly TRBD1 (8 bases). CDR3 in DNA: TGCGCCAGCAGCTTGCGAGCGGGGACAGGAGATACGCAGTATTTT. It specifies CASSLRAGTGDTQYF.